This T cell receptor (beta chain) was found in a study of Ad26.COV2.S vaccination and SARS-CoV-2 variants. Turning to the study itself: Recipients of Ad26.COV2.S got it intramuscularly, once or twice 56 days apart. Whole-study findings and limits: Vaccine recipients showed a spike-specific TCR breadth that was higher than in placebo recipients.

Described treatment: some 20 received Ad26.COV2.S at low or high dose, single or two shots; roughly 5 received placebo; per-sample allocation not given. The samples were gathered on day 63 after the first injection of vaccine or placebo. Wuhan-strain SARS-CoV-2 spike was expressed by the Ad26 vector that made up the vaccine. The CDR3 extends over 15 amino acids. Germline loops: CDR1 LNHDA, CDR2 SQIVND (reference sequence). V shed 6 bases and J 7 bases; nucleotides not matched to a gene: 12. Sequenced by immunoSEQ multiplex PCR; TCRdb stores in-frame clones only, minus some. The sample contains more than 350,000 clones, around 90% of which appear only once. Worth noting for this clone: The antigen is not known.

Material: peripheral blood, obtained in a trial of Ad26.COV2.S vaccine versus placebo. The source is a person aged 18-65 years who received the Ad26.COV2.S COVID-19 vaccine or a placebo. This rearrangement joins TRBV19 to TRBJ1-5, with TRBD1 identical over 7 bases. CDR3 amino acids: CASSHSTGRIQPQHF. As DNA, the CDR3 is TGTGCCAGTAGCCACTCGACAGGGCGAATCCAGCCCCAGCATTTT.